The 10 T cell receptor beta chains in this list originate from one sample, sequenced in a study of technical replicates of blood from a few donors. Some clones are missing from TCRdb's copy, which holds only in-frame ones; the method was immunoSEQ multiplex PCR. This sample yields tens of thousands of clones, of which approximately 95% are seen a single time; 0.26% belongs to the top ten. Source material: T cells isolated from PBMCs. The receptors come from a human donor in good health.

J is TRBJ2-7 and V is TRBV2; TRBD2 is a possible D gene (5 bases). The germline gives CDR1 SNHLY, CDR2 FYNNEI. The ends were cut back, 6 bases at V and 4 bases at J, with 13 bases in the middle. The CDR3 covers 13 residues. The CDR3 coding sequence is TGTGCCAGCAGGCTGGGAGTGAGGTACGAGCAGTACTTC. Protein product: CASRLGVRYEQYF.

This clone was seen only once. The chain recombines TRBV5-4 with TRBJ2-3; D perhaps matches TRBD1 (5 bases). Trimming removed 3 bases from V and 4 bases from J, with 12 bases in between. Germline V lookup: CDR1 SGHNT, CDR2 YYREEE (reference sequence). The CDR3 covers 14 residues. The CDR3 loop reads CASSWGTNPDTQYF. CDR3 coding DNA: TGTGCCAGCAGCTGGGGCACTAACCCAGATACGCAGTATTTT.

The J gene is TRBJ1-5, the V gene TRBV9, with TRBD1 as a possible D gene (6 bases). CDR1 and CDR2 from the germline V gene are SGDLS and YYNGEE. The V gene lost 0 bases and the J gene lost 5 bases, with 12 bases spanning the gap. The CDR3 is made up of 15 amino acids. CDR3 sequence (DNA): TGTGCCAGCAGCGTAGCTGGACAGCTTTATCAGCCCCAGCATTTT. Its protein is CASSVAGQLYQPQHF.

This clone was recorded only once. One junction end does not reproduce the germline sequence, and a read error may be involved. This chain connects TRBV18 to TRBJ1-4; unclear D gene. CDR1 is KGHSH, CDR2 LQKENI, per germline. The CDR3 loop spans 16 amino acids. The CDR3 region is CASSAPPGPTGEKLFF. In DNA, the CDR3 is TGTGCCAGCTCAGCACCACCCGGGCCCACGGGGGAAAAACTGTTTTTT.

CDR3 nucleotides: TGTGCCAGCAGCTCCGGGACTAGCGGGACGAGCGAGCAGTACTTC. Its translation is CASSSGTSGTSEQYF. The chain couples TRBV7-6 to TRBJ2-7; 13 bases line up with TRBD2. There are 15 residues in the CDR3. In germline, CDR1 is SGHVS, CDR2 FNYEAQ. Trimming took 4 bases from V and 6 from J; bases not matched to a gene: 6.

J is TRBJ2-7 and V is TRBV6-5; D may be TRBD2 (6 bases). The CDR3 is 15 amino acids. Trimming took 6 bases from V and 5 from J, leaving 20 bases between them. CDR1 MNHEY and CDR2 SVGAGI come from the germline V gene. In nucleotides, the CDR3 is TGTGCCAGCAGCCCCTGGGGAGGTTTTACGGACGAGCAGTACTTC. This encodes CASSPWGGFTDEQYF.

This rearrangement joins TRBV7-8 to TRBJ2-7, with a tentative D call TRBD1 (9 bases). Germline CDR1 SGHVS, CDR2 FQNEAQ. The length of the CDR3 is 15 residues. Trimming stripped 5 bases from V and 2 bases from J, with 16 bases between. DNA for the CDR3: TGTGCCAGCAGCCCCGGGGGGGACAGGGCCTACGAGCAGTACTTC. Amino acid sequence: CASSPGGDRAYEQYF.

This chain links TRBV5-1 with TRBJ2-2; 11 bases match TRBD2. Per germline, CDR1 SGHRS and CDR2 YFSETQ. With 4 bases clipped from V and 4 bases from J, the junction kept 9 bases outside the gene matches. The CDR3 sequence is 17 residues long. The CDR3 sequence: CASSISGRAVGTGELFF. CDR3 sequence (DNA): TGCGCCAGCAGCATTAGCGGGAGGGCCGTAGGCACCGGGGAGCTGTTTTTT.

This chain joins TRBV29-1 and TRBJ2-2, with 9 bases fitting TRBD2. The J segment lost 2 bases and the V segment lost 7 bases, leaving 8 bases of the junction unmatched. The CDR3 spans 15 residues. CDR1 is SQVTM and CDR2 is ANQGSEA in the germline V gene. DNA for the CDR3: TGCAGCGGGGGTAGCGGGAGTTTTAACACCGGGGAGCTGTTTTTT. It yields the protein CSGGSGSFNTGELFF.

This chain uses TRBV19 with TRBJ2-5; the D gene is possibly TRBD2 (6 bases). The CDR3 is 15 amino acids. V was trimmed by 5 bases and J by 1 base, leaving 14 bases between them. The germline CDR1 and CDR2 sequences are LNHDA and SQIVND (reference sequence). The CDR3 spells CASSARDSIQETQYF. CDR3 DNA sequence: TGTGCCAGTAGTGCCCGGGACTCCATCCAAGAGACCCAGTACTTC.